Here is one T cell receptor beta chain with its context. Original processing methods: Amplification from reference gene primers served as the basis for estimated nucleated cell counts. The data were produced by immunoSEQ multiplex PCR, yet TCRdb's version contains in-frame clones alone and is incomplete. For V, J and clone size, that table is used; D and trimming come from the DNA. The sample lists some 320,000 clones, 89% occurring once. This entry comes from a study of blood T cell repertoires in COVID-19. Looked up from germline, CDR1 is DFQATT and CDR2 is SNEGSKA (reference sequence). This CDR3 is 13 amino acids long. The V and J ends lost 4 bases and 5 bases, in that order; junction bases with no gene match: 6.

This clonotype originated in a woman aged 30 to 39 with COVID-19, enrolled during active disease. Material for sequencing was peripheral blood. The chain joins TRBV20-1 to TRBJ2-5, with 8 bases fitting TRBD1. The CDR3 region has the DNA TGCAGTGCTAATGACAGGGGACGCGAGACCCAGTACTTC. Translation gives CSANDRGRETQYF.